This T cell receptor beta chain was found in a study of shared clonotypes between healthy human individuals. The CDR3 is 12 residues long. The V and J ends lost 2 bases and 2 bases respectively, with 3 bases between them. Germline CDR1 is SGHRS and CDR2 is YFSETQ. This table comes from immunoSEQ multiplex PCR, and its TCRdb copy is limited to in-frame clones, with some not included. The sample has 600,000 to 750,000 clones, about 92% seen once. The sequencing sample was made of memory CD8+ T cells from PBMCs. Subset specified: CD45RO+ cells pooled with CCR7-negative TemRA cells. The sequence was collected from a young man in good health. Some clones in this sample may be carry-over from other donors' samples. This chain links TRBV5-1 with TRBJ2-3; D gene unclear. CDR3 DNA sequence: TGCGCCAGCAGCTTTAACACAGATACGCAGTATTTT. Protein sequence: CASSFNTDTQYF.